Listed below are T cell receptor beta chains from one sample, sequenced in a study of blood T cells in healthy people across ages. TCRdb analysed the 5' RACE reads with MiXCR anew, one entry per CDR3 protein. The sample records approximately 800,000 distinct CDR3 sequences, about 56% being singletons. Material: blood. The receptors were gathered from a man aged 35-49 years in good health. The CDR3 runs from the conserved cysteine through the conserved F or W. The D gene is left open where the match is weak. A clone size is listed for some rows: how often the clone was seen (once, few, many), or a class if it is expanded.

abundance,j_gene,d_gene,v_gene,CDR3aa,CDR3nt
many,TRBJ2-3,TRBD2,TRBV6-5,CASSYVSAGGTDTQYF,TGTGCCAGCAGTTACGTATCAGCGGGGGGCACAGATACGCAGTATTTT
NA,TRBJ2-7,NA,TRBV11-2,CASSLSPGPYEQYF,TGTGCCAGCAGCTTATCCCCAGGGCCCTACGAGCAGTACTTC
once,TRBJ2-3,NA,TRBV5-1,CASSSGTPGDTQYF,TGCGCCAGCAGCTCCGGGACTCCGGGGGATACGCAGTATTTT
few,TRBJ2-7,NA,TRBV4-1,CASSQEGYEQYF,TGCGCCAGCAGCCAAGAAGGCTACGAGCAGTACTTC
NA,TRBJ2-7,NA,TRBV25-1,CASSHGLYNEQYF,TGTGCCAGCAGTCACGGACTTTACAATGAGCAGTACTTC
few,TRBJ2-5,NA,TRBV2,CASIGGLQETQYF,TGTGCCAGCATTGGCGGCCTCCAAGAGACCCAGTACTTC
few,TRBJ2-3,NA,TRBV12-3/TRBV12-4,CASSHRSEETDTQYF,TGTGCCAGCAGTCACCGATCAGAAGAAACAGATACGCAGTATTTT
once,TRBJ1-2,NA,TRBV5-1,CASSLARTYSYGYTF,TGCGCCAGCAGCTTGGCTAGGACTTACAGCTATGGCTACACCTTC
NA,TRBJ1-4,NA,TRBV28,CATSPRNEKLFF,TGTGCCACCTCCCCCCGTAATGAAAAACTGTTTTTT
NA,TRBJ1-3,NA,TRBV7-9,CASSSRVDGNTIYF,TGTGCCAGCAGCTCGAGGGTGGACGGAAACACCATATATTTT
NA,TRBJ2-7,NA,TRBV19,CASSISGGVSYEQYF,TGTGCCAGTAGTATTTCGGGCGGGGTCTCCTACGAGCAGTACTTC
NA,TRBJ2-3,NA,TRBV7-3,CASSLHRGSGTDTQYF,TGTGCCAGCAGCTTACATCGGGGGTCGGGCACAGATACGCAGTATTTT
NA,TRBJ1-6,NA,TRBV9,CASSVAQGLNSPLHF,TGTGCCAGCAGCGTTGCACAGGGCCTTAATTCACCCCTCCACTTT
NA,TRBJ2-3,TRBD1,TRBV18,CASSIGQVRTDTQYF,TGTGCCAGCTCAATAGGACAGGTACGCACAGATACGCAGTATTTT
NA,TRBJ2-3,NA,TRBV28,CASSRRVDTQYF,TGTGCCAGCAGCCGCAGAGTAGATACGCAGTATTTT
NA,TRBJ1-2,NA,TRBV27,CASSDAGLGGYGYTF,TGTGCCAGCAGTGATGCAGGGCTCGGGGGCTATGGCTACACCTTC